Listed here are 8 T cell receptor beta chains from one sample, sequenced in a study of Ad26.COV2.S vaccination and SARS-CoV-2 variants. The treatment was: around 19 received Ad26.COV2.S at low or high dose, single or two shots; a few received placebo; per-sample allocation not given. Sampling occurred on day 63 after the first vaccine or placebo injection. Sequencing used immunoSEQ multiplex PCR; TCRdb keeps in-frame clones, though not all of them. The sample lists 440,000 or so clones; 90% were seen once. Here the sequenced sample was peripheral blood, taken in a trial of Ad26.COV2.S vaccine versus placebo. The source is a person between 18 and 59 years old who received the Ad26.COV2.S COVID-19 vaccine or a placebo.

The table lists this clone with many counts. The V gene is TRBV7-9, the J gene TRBJ1-1; TRBD1 might be the D (6 bases). Trimming shortened V by 4 bases and J by 6 bases, and 21 bases separated the two germline ends. Germline V gives CDR1 SEHNR, CDR2 FQNEAQ (reference sequence). The CDR3 covers 16 residues. CDR3 sequence (DNA): TGTGCCAGCAGCTCCCCGGGGGGGCGCGAGAAGTCTGAAGCTTTCTTT. Residues: CASSSPGGREKSEAFF.

The V call is TRBV27, the J call TRBJ1-4; D perhaps matches TRBD1 (5 bases). CDR3 size: 14 residues. V gave up 3 bases and J gave up 3 bases, with 8 bases separating them. Germline V CDR1 and CDR2: MNHEY, SMNVEV (reference sequence). The CDR3 region is CASSFPGPNEKLFF. The CDR3 DNA reads as TGTGCCAGCAGTTTCCCGGGACCTAATGAAAAACTGTTTTTT.

The genes are TRBV10-3 and TRBJ1-6; no firm D call. Trimming took 4 bases from V and 5 from J, leaving 6 bases between them. This CDR3 contains 13 residues. Germline CDR1 and CDR2: ENHRY and SYGVKD. CDR3 bases: TGTGCCATCAGTGGGGCAGATAATTCACCCCTCCACTTT. It translates to CAISGADNSPLHF.

DNA of the CDR3: TGCGCCAGCAGCTTGGGAGGGGGCATACCTGAAGCTTTCTTT. Translation: CASSLGGGIPEAFF. The chain carries TRBV5-1 and TRBJ1-1, with 7 bases fitting TRBD1. The length of the CDR3 is 14 residues. V was clipped by 0 bases and J by 6 bases; unmatched bases: 5. Germline CDR1 SGHRS, CDR2 YFSETQ.

This clone was picked up a small number of times. This chain links TRBV6-2 or TRBV6-3 with TRBJ2-3; no clear D gene. This CDR3 has 12 amino acids. Looked up from germline, CDR1 is MNHEY and CDR2 is SVGEGT. Trimming stripped 4 bases from V and 6 bases from J, with 8 bases between. CDR3 bases: TGTGCCAGCAGTTCATCGCCCGATACGCAGTATTTT. This codes for CASSSSPDTQYF.

The chain uses TRBV30 and TRBJ1-1; possibly TRBD1 for D (5 bases). Germline CDR1 and CDR2: GTSNPN and SVGIG (reference sequence). The CDR3 spans 16 residues. V was pared by 2 bases and J by 3 bases, with 19 bases between. DNA for the CDR3: TGTGCCTGGAGTACATGGGGGGGACCTGAGGACACTGAAGCTTTCTTT. Its translation: CAWSTWGGPEDTEAFF. Full variable domain (remainder filled in from reference TRBV30 and TRBJ1-1): SQTIHQWPATLVQPVGSPLSLECTVEGTSNPNLYWYRQAAGRGLQLLFYSVGIGQISSEVPQNLSASRPQDRQFILSSKKLLLSDSGFYLCAWSTWGGPEDTEAFFGQGTRLTVV.

This chain joins TRBV10-2 and TRBJ2-6, with 9 bases fitting TRBD1. V lost 6 bases, J lost 0 bases, and 12 bases stayed unmatched. CDR1 is WSHSY, CDR2 SAAADI, per germline. CDR3 length: 19 residues. This CDR3 is CASRRDRDYSSSGANVLTF. The CDR3 bases are TGCGCCAGCAGGCGGGACAGGGACTATTCTAGCTCTGGGGCCAACGTCCTGACTTTC.

The chain employs TRBV11-3 and TRBJ2-7; D is unclear. This CDR3 contains 13 residues. The V gene lost 2 bases and the J gene lost 6 bases, with 11 bases spanning the gap. Germline CDR1 is SGHNT and CDR2 is YENEEA. The chain's CDR3 is CASSLNRVGEQYF. The CDR3, as DNA: TGTGCCAGCAGCTTAAACCGGGTAGGCGAGCAGTACTTC. The entire variable domain, with the rest obtained from reference TRBV11-3 and TRBJ2-7, is as follows: EAGVVQSPRYKIIEKKQPVAFWCNPISGHNTLYWYLQNLGQGPELLIRYENEEAVDDSQLPKDRFSAERLKGVDSTLKIQPAELGDSAVYLCASSLNRVGEQYFGPGTRLTVT.